The following is a T cell receptor (beta chain) sequence with its context. The antigen remains undetermined. The germline gives CDR1 SNHLY, CDR2 FYNNEI. The CDR3 loop spans 15 amino acids. Trimming cost V 5 bases and J 5 bases; bases outside gene matches: 6. The data originate from a study of CD8+CD57+ T cells in acquired aplastic anemia. At the level of the study: Quantities of DNA derived from sorted CD4+ and CD8+ cells averaged 3.2 ug. The average read count for CD4+ cells in healthy donors was some 11 million.

Whole-study findings and limits: Common to patients and controls were about 31 CD8+ CDR3 sequences.

TCR beta VDJ combinations and CDR3 sequences were profiled from genomic DNA. One entry per CDR3 protein, called by TCRdb with MiXCR from the reads. The table lists 200,000 to 250,000 distinct CDR3 sequences, around 63% of them singletons. The chain couples TRBV2 to TRBJ1-5, with 10 bases that match TRBD1. The sequencing sample was made of sorted CD4+, CD8+, or CD8+CD57+ T cells (not recorded which) from PBMCs. This sequence originates from a human donor in good health. This chain's CDR3 is CASSYVGTGDQPQHF. The CDR3 DNA reads as TGTGCCAGCAGTTATGTTGGGACAGGGGATCAGCCCCAGCATTTT.